The present TCR beta chain was sequenced within a study of shared clonotypes between healthy human individuals. The assay was carried out at the deep level. Sequencing used immunoSEQ multiplex PCR; TCRdb keeps in-frame clones, though not all of them. The sample records 400,000 to 500,000 clones, less than 80% being singletons. Germline assignment: CDR1 LNHDA and CDR2 SQIVND (reference sequence). The CDR3 covers 15 residues. V lost 1 base to trimming and J lost 1 base, with 9 bases between them. The material sequenced was PBMCs. The sequence came from a woman aged 40 to 50 in good health. Some clones in this sample may be carry-over from other donors' samples. V and J are TRBV19 and TRBJ2-3; weak D call: TRBD1 (5 bases). This CDR3 is CASSIGQTRTDTQYF. CDR3 in DNA: TGTGCCAGTAGTATAGGACAGACCCGCACAGATACGCAGTATTTT. Drawing the rest from reference TRBV19 and TRBJ2-3, the complete variable domain is DGGITQSPKYLFRKEGQNVTLSCEQNLNHDAMYWYRQDPGQGLRLIYYSQIVNDFQKGDIAEGYSVSREKKESFPLTVTSAQKNPTAFYLCASSIGQTRTDTQYFGPGTRLTVL.